This T cell receptor (beta chain) originates from a study of cytomegalovirus exposure and HLA in healthy donors (dated by TCRdb to about 2017). Regarding the research as a whole: A later analysis indicated that the 120 or so validation repertoires were generated on the platform also employed for the roughly 720 repertoires of the first cohort. The aim of the study was to test whether cataloging public T cell receptors could identify signatures of past pathogen exposure. The study combined high-throughput TCR immunosequencing, statistical association of individual TCRs with disease status, and machine learning to predict cytomegalovirus infection status. Besides the first cohort of roughly 700 subjects, a separate validation cohort made up of 120 different subjects was used.

From the cysteine up to the phenylalanine, the CDR3 has a length of 13 residues. The only DNA kept is the CDR3, 39 bases in frame from the first base. CDR1 is given as SGHDT and CDR2 as YYEEEE, both from the germline V gene. Trimming takes 0 bases from V and 8 bases from J, and the germline ends sit 8 bases apart. Beyond this particular receptor, the publication reports: A later analysis lacked HLA typing for the validation cohort, so it scored co-occurrence in that cohort across all 110 or so repertoires. The classifier was reported to diagnose cytomegalovirus status with high specificity and sensitivity in both the original cohort and the validation cohort. Across donors, most TCR sequences were observed very rarely, whereas some public TCRs were present in many individuals. Three of the identified cytomegalovirus-associated TCR beta chains were confirmed in vitro to be specific for cytomegalovirus antigens. The study listed 164 TCR beta chains as associated with cytomegalovirus. Of the cluster scores, about 94% were above 0 in a later analysis, which found that TCRs clustered in the first cohort also tended to co-occur in the roughly 130 validation repertoires. According to the authors, the approach could potentially be generalized to other disease states and immunological phenotypes.

The library was made by the immunoSEQ multiplex PCR assay. The study's processing was this. A statistical classification framework was developed to diagnose cytomegalovirus status using the catalog of TCR beta chain sequences. Held by TCRdb, this immuneACCESS table contains in-frame sequences only and omits some clones. Under half of the omission traces to an unresolved V gene where checked; the cause of the rest is unknown. V, J and clone size reflect that table, while D and trimming were determined from the DNA. Counted in this sample were approximately 260,000 clones; 65% to 90% of them appeared once. Clones ranked in the top ten supply approximately 1% of the sample. To note about this clone: There is no known antigen for this receptor. No much larger clone exists at a distance of one base, and base qualities are not known.

The donors belonged to the validation cohort of 90 to 150 subjects, which was separate from the approximately 660-subject first cohort. Source material: PBMCs. The sequence derives from a woman between 18 and 30 years old in good health and CMV-seronegative. The rearrangement joined TRBV5-6 to TRBJ1-4; the D gene is perhaps TRBD1, on 5 matching bases. This receptor has the CDR3 CASSLAGGEKLFF. The nucleotides read TGTGCCAGCAGCTTGGCGGGGGGAGAAAAACTGTTTTTT.